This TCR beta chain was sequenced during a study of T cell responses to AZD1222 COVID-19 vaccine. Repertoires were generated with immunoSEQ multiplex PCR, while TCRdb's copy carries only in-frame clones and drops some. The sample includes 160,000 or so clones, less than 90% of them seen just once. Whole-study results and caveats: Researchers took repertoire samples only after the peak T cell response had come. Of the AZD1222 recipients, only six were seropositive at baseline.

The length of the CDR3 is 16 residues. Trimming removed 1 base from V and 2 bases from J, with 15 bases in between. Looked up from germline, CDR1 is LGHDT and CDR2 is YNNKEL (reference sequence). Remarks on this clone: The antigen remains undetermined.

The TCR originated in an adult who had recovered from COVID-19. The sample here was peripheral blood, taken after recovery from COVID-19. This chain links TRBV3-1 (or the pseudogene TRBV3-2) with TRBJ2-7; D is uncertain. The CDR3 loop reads CASSQVIGSITYEQYF. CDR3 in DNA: TGTGCCAGCAGCCAAGTTATAGGGTCGATAACCTACGAGCAGTACTTC.